This T cell receptor (beta chain) was recorded in a study of shared clonotypes between healthy human individuals. Trimming took off 1 base at V and 0 bases at J, with 8 bases between the two ends. Germline assignment: CDR1 SGHRS and CDR2 YFSETQ. The CDR3 has 15 amino acids. This clone was counted once. Clones were read by immunoSEQ multiplex PCR, and TCRdb kept only the in-frame ones, dropping some. This table has 2 million to 2.5 million clones, 90% to 97% appearing once. The chain employs TRBV5-1 and TRBJ2-1; a possible D gene is TRBD1 (6 bases). This receptor was obtained from a man in his late teens or twenties in good health. Sequencing used naive CD4+ T cells sorted from blood. The subset here: CD45RA+ positively selected. This CDR3 is CASSLMTGSYNEQFF. In DNA, the CDR3 is TGCGCCAGCAGCTTGATGACAGGCTCCTACAATGAGCAGTTCTTC.